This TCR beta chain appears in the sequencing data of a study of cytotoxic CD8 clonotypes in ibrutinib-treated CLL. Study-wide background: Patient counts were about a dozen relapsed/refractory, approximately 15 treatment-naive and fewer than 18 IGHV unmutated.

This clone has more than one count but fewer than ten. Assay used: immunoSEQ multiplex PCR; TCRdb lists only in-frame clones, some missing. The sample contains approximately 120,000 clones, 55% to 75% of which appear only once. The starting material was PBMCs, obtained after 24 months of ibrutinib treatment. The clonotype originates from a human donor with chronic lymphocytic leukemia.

This CDR3 is CASSESGLAGSNGELFF. The CDR3, as DNA: TGCGCCAGCAGTGAGAGTGGGCTAGCGGGGAGCAACGGGGAGCTGTTTTTT. The chain carries TRBV10-1 and TRBJ2-2; 9 bases match TRBD2. The junction had 11 bases not matched to a gene; V was cut back by 2 bases and J by 7 bases. The CDR3 has 17 residues. Germline CDR1 WNHNN, CDR2 SYGVQD (reference sequence).